A single sample is the source of the 18 T cell receptor beta chains below, sequenced in a study of cytomegalovirus exposure and HLA in healthy donors. PCR employed 60 Vbeta and 13 Jbeta primers. The protocol was immunoSEQ multiplex PCR, while the TCRdb copy is restricted to in-frame clones and leaves out a portion. Of about 170,000 clones listed, roughly 76% are singletons. The sample taken for sequencing was PBMCs. The receptors shown here come from a woman under 30 in good health and CMV-seropositive.

This clone was detected only a few times. The rearrangement joins TRBV29-1 to TRBJ1-1; maybe TRBD1 (5 bases). The CDR3 consists of 12 residues. Trimming cost V 4 bases and J 4 bases, with 10 bases left between them. Germline CDR1 is SQVTM and CDR2 is ANQGSEA. This CDR3 is CSVGQQVTEAFF. CDR3 nucleotides: TGCAGCGTTGGACAGCAGGTCACTGAAGCTTTCTTT.

The gene calls are TRBV2 and TRBJ1-5; D uncertain. This CDR3 contains 14 residues. The germline CDR1 and CDR2 sequences are SNHLY and FYNNEI. Trimming shortened V by 5 bases and J by 4 bases, and 12 bases separated the two germline ends. The CDR3 region is CASSLAGGNQPQHF. In nucleotides, the CDR3 is TGTGCCAGCAGTTTGGCAGGTGGGAATCAGCCCCAGCATTTT.

The rearrangement uses TRBV10-2 and TRBJ2-1; D gene uncertain. Trimming left V 0 bases short and J 0 bases short, with 12 bases between. This CDR3 has 17 amino acids. From germline, CDR1 is WSHSY and CDR2 SAAADI. The CDR3 DNA is TGCGCCAGCAGTGAGTCCCCTCTAGGTAGCTCCTACAATGAGCAGTTCTTC. Its translation is CASSESPLGSSYNEQFF.

V is TRBV5-1 and J is TRBJ2-3; no definite D call. The germline CDR1 and CDR2 sequences are SGHRS and YFSETQ. With 3 bases removed from V and 2 bases from J, the gap between germline ends came to 10 bases. The CDR3 contains 14 residues. CDR3 loop: CASSYSGFTDTQYF. CDR3 sequence (DNA): TGCGCCAGCAGCTATTCAGGATTCACAGATACGCAGTATTTT.

This chain uses TRBV4-1 with TRBJ2-2; 9 bases map to TRBD1. Losses at the gene ends were 4 bases for V and 3 bases for J; bases not matched to a gene: 12. CDR1 and CDR2 (germline): MGHRA, YSYEKL. The CDR3 is 18 amino acids. The CDR3 region has the DNA TGCGCCAGCAGCCTACCGGACAGGGGTGGTATCGACACCGGGGAGCTGTTTTTT. As protein: CASSLPDRGGIDTGELFF.

The gene calls are TRBV7-9 and TRBJ1-6; D not certain. The CDR3 is 14 residues long. The V gene's germline CDR1 is SEHNR and CDR2 FQNEAQ (reference sequence). The V gene lost 1 base and the J gene lost 4 bases, with 5 bases spanning the gap. The CDR3 bases are TGTGCCAGCAGCTTAGAACAGTATAATTCACCCCTCCACTTT. Amino acids: CASSLEQYNSPLHF.

This clone has just a few counts. This chain links TRBV7-9 with TRBJ2-1; D is perhaps TRBD1 (5 bases). V lost 5 bases to trimming and J lost 6 bases, with 11 bases between them. The CDR3 length is 13 residues. Germline lookup yields CDR1 SEHNR and CDR2 FQNEAQ (reference sequence). The CDR3 bases are TGTGCCAGCAGCCCTGGGGCGATCAATGAGCAGTTCTTC. This sequence encodes CASSPGAINEQFF.

The chain couples TRBV6-1 to TRBJ1-5; TRBD1 aligns across 8 bases. This CDR3 contains 15 residues. The trim removed 8 bases at V and 5 bases at J, leaving 11 bases unmatched. Germline V gene data show CDR1 as MNHNS and CDR2 as SASEGT. CDR3 residues: CASGPGTGVYQPQHF. In nucleotides, the CDR3 is TGTGCCAGCGGCCCCGGGACAGGCGTATATCAGCCCCAGCATTTT.

The chain recombines TRBV19 with TRBJ2-7; 7 bases match TRBD1. Germline lookup yields CDR1 LNHDA and CDR2 SQIVND (reference sequence). V shed 3 bases and J 0 bases; nucleotides not matched to a gene: 11. CDR3 length: 17 residues. The CDR3 spells CASSMGAGDSFSYEQYF. The CDR3 nucleotides read TGTGCCAGTAGTATGGGAGCTGGGGACAGCTTCTCCTACGAGCAGTACTTC.

The chain employs TRBV4-1 and TRBJ2-5; the match to TRBD2 covers 8 bases. Germline-derived CDR1 and CDR2 are MGHRA and YSYEKL. The V gene end was trimmed by 0 bases and the J gene end by 4 bases; junction bases not matched to a gene: 7. There are 16 residues in the CDR3. The CDR3 here is CASSQDIRGGRETQYF. The CDR3 DNA is TGCGCCAGCAGCCAAGATATCCGGGGGGGCCGAGAGACCCAGTACTTC.

This clone was counted a few times. This chain connects TRBV19 to TRBJ1-5, with a possible D match to TRBD1 (6 bases). The CDR3 sequence is 14 residues long. The V gene lost 7 bases and the J gene lost 3 bases, with 13 bases spanning the gap. Germline assignment: CDR1 LNHDA and CDR2 SQIVND (reference sequence). The CDR3 loop is CASTPTGFNQPQHF. The CDR3 DNA sequence: TGTGCCAGTACTCCCACAGGGTTCAATCAGCCCCAGCATTTT.

The CDR3 loop is CASSPRGRSYEQYF. CDR3 bases: TGTGCCAGTAGTCCCAGGGGGCGATCCTACGAGCAGTACTTC. V and J are TRBV19 and TRBJ2-7; 8 nucleotides match TRBD1. The V segment lost 5 bases and the J segment 1 base; nucleotides outside the gene matches: 4. CDR1 LNHDA and CDR2 SQIVND come from the germline V gene (reference sequence). The CDR3 loop spans 14 amino acids.

There are a few counts of this clone. The J gene is TRBJ1-5, the V gene TRBV28; D not certain. From germline, CDR1 is MDHEN and CDR2 SYDVKM. The CDR3 spans 12 residues. Trimming removed 7 bases at V and 4 bases at J, with 8 bases between. The CDR3 region is CASKRMNQPQHF. CDR3 sequence (DNA): TGTGCCAGCAAGCGGATGAATCAGCCCCAGCATTTT.

V usage is TRBV10-3 and J usage is TRBJ2-1; possible D gene TRBD2, 6 bases. In germline, CDR1 is ENHRY, CDR2 SYGVKD. Between the trimmed V and J ends, which lost 3 bases and 6 bases, there was a span of 12 bases. The CDR3 runs 14 residues. CDR3 loop: CAISEAGLLNEQFF. CDR3 in DNA: TGTGCCATCAGTGAAGCGGGCCTCCTCAATGAGCAGTTCTTC.

This sequence joins TRBV7-2 and TRBJ1-5, with D possibly TRBD1 on 5 matching bases. Trimming took off 1 base at V and 2 bases at J, with 12 bases between the two ends. The CDR3 spans 16 residues. CDR1 and CDR2 from the germline V gene are SGHTA and FQGNSA. For the CDR3, the DNA is TGTGCCAGCAGCTTAGAGGCGGGGCGCGGCAATCAGCCCCAGCATTTT. It specifies CASSLEAGRGNQPQHF.

This clone was found once. This chain uses TRBV6-5 with TRBJ1-3, with 8 bases aligning to TRBD1. CDR1 MNHEY and CDR2 SVGAGI come from the germline V gene. The CDR3 runs to 15 residues. Trimming at V came to 5 bases and at J to 3 bases, leaving 6 bases not matched to a gene. The CDR3 here is CASSPGGEFGNTIYF. The CDR3 nucleotides read TGTGCCAGCAGTCCAGGGGGCGAGTTTGGAAACACCATATATTTT.

The V call is TRBV13, the J call TRBJ1-3; weak D call: TRBD1 (5 bases). This CDR3 is built from 12 residues. In germline, CDR1 is PRHDT, CDR2 FYEKMQ (reference sequence). The V end was cut by 5 bases, the J end by 5 bases, with 7 bases between. This CDR3 reads CASSLDRNTIYF. The CDR3 region has the DNA TGTGCCAGCAGCCTGGACAGAAACACCATATATTTT.

V is TRBV7-8 and J is TRBJ1-5, with 7 bases lining up with TRBD1. The CDR3 runs to 16 residues. V lost 8 bases and J lost 6; bases outside the gene matches: 16. Germline values: CDR1 SGHVS, CDR2 FQNEAQ. The CDR3 DNA reads as TGTGCCAGCCGCAAGGAAGGGGGCCTTGGCGTTCAGCCCCAGCATTTT. This codes for CASRKEGGLGVQPQHF.